Below, 19 T cell receptor beta chains from the same sample are listed, as sequenced in a study of T cells expressing NK-cell markers. TCRdb re-called the 5' RACE reads and catalogs CDR3 proteins one per entry, DNA excluded. The sample data list approximately 420,000 distinct CDR3 sequences. The sequenced sample was blood T cells: a sorted CD56 or NKG2C T cell subset, CD4+ or CD8+ T cells, or bulk PBMC T cells (not recorded which). The receptors stem from a woman in her forties or fifties in good health.

The chain links TRBV24-1 to TRBJ2-1; without DNA, the TCRdb call of TRBD2 cannot be checked. The CDR3 totals 16 residues. The germline CDR1 and CDR2 sequences are KGHDR and SFDVKD. The CDR3 loop reads CATSDPSSGTYNEQFF.

J is TRBJ1-2 and V is TRBV5-1; with no DNA, the TCRdb D assignment of TRBD1 cannot be verified. CDR1 and CDR2 (germline): SGHRS, YFSETQ. This CDR3 has 17 residues. The CDR3 reads CASSLKGTGRTNYGYTF.

CDR3 in amino acids: CAISESGNQPQHF. The rearrangement joins TRBV10-3 to TRBJ1-5. Germline lookup yields CDR1 ENHRY and CDR2 SYGVKD. There are 13 residues in the CDR3.

This chain connects TRBV20-1 to TRBJ1-6; TCRdb indicates TRBD1, and absent DNA this call remains unverified. Germline V lookup: CDR1 DFQATT, CDR2 SNEGSKA (reference sequence). The CDR3 contains 14 residues. The CDR3 here is CSANNGAPNSPLHF.

V and J are TRBV3-1 and TRBJ1-2; the D call from TCRdb, TRBD1, cannot be confirmed without DNA. Germline-derived CDR1 and CDR2 are LGHDT and YNNKEL (reference sequence). The CDR3 totals 14 residues. The CDR3 spells CASSQVGRGLGYTF.

The chain uses TRBV4-1 and TRBJ2-3; TCRdb selects TRBD1, and the lack of DNA leaves this call unchecked. CDR1 is MGHRA, CDR2 YSYEKL, per germline. The CDR3 totals 14 residues. CDR3 in amino acids: CASSQGGTGDTQYF.

The chain is built from TRBV24-1 and TRBJ2-5; the TCRdb D gene call, TRBD2, has no DNA to confirm it. The germline gives CDR1 KGHDR, CDR2 SFDVKD. This CDR3 is built from 16 residues. The CDR3 here is CATSDWTSGGQETQYF.

The chain combines TRBV4-1 with TRBJ2-7; there is no DNA to check the TCRdb D call of TRBD2. Germline V gene sequence: CDR1 MGHRA, CDR2 YSYEKL. CDR3 length equals 15 residues. This CDR3 is CASSQTWREDYEQYF.

CDR3 region: CASSPHGGNTGELFF. The rearrangement uses TRBV19 and TRBJ2-2; absent DNA, TCRdb's TRBD1 call cannot be checked. CDR3 length: 15 amino acids. Germline CDR1 and CDR2: LNHDA and SQIVND (reference sequence).

The V call is TRBV5-6, the J call TRBJ2-7; the D call from TCRdb, TRBD1, cannot be confirmed without DNA. This CDR3 has 16 amino acids. Germline V lookup: CDR1 SGHDT, CDR2 YYEEEE. CDR3 amino acids: CASSWAMGTESYEQYF.

The chain combines TRBV12-3 or TRBV12-4 with TRBJ2-1; absent DNA, TCRdb's TRBD1 call cannot be checked. This CDR3 is 12 amino acids long. The CDR3 here is CASSTTGNEQFF.

The chain links TRBV20-1 to TRBJ2-7; there is no DNA to check the TCRdb D call of TRBD2. The length of the CDR3 is 12 residues. Looked up from germline, CDR1 is DFQATT and CDR2 is SNEGSKA (reference sequence). The CDR3 reads CSAKTPAYEQYF.

This rearrangement joins TRBV6-6 to TRBJ1-1; TCRdb designates TRBD1, a call that cannot be tested without DNA. CDR3 length: 15 residues. The germline V gene encodes CDR1 MNHNY and CDR2 SVGAGI (reference sequence). The CDR3: CASSPVGQGSIEAFF.

The chain employs TRBV5-1 and TRBJ1-2; TCRdb's D gene call, TRBD1, goes unchecked for lack of DNA. Germline lookup yields CDR1 SGHRS and CDR2 YFSETQ. The length of the CDR3 is 13 residues. CDR3: CASSEGGNYGYTF.

The rearrangement joins TRBV29-1 to TRBJ2-3; TCRdb proposes TRBD1, but this gene call is untestable without DNA. The germline V gene has CDR1 SQVTM and CDR2 ANQGSEA. This CDR3 has 14 residues. The CDR3 protein is CSVGGVTSTDTQYF.

The rearrangement joins TRBV20-1 to TRBJ2-6. This CDR3 is 14 amino acids long. Germline V gene sequence: CDR1 DFQATT, CDR2 SNEGSKA (reference sequence). The CDR3 is CSASESSGANVLTF.

V gene TRBV27 combines with J gene TRBJ2-1. This CDR3 comprises 12 residues. Germline V lookup: CDR1 MNHEY, CDR2 SMNVEV (reference sequence). The chain's CDR3 is CASSLSSGEQFF.

The rearrangement uses TRBV15 and TRBJ2-1; absent DNA, TCRdb's TRBD1 call cannot be checked. This CDR3 is built from 13 residues. CDR1 is LNHNV and CDR2 is YYDKDF in the germline V gene (reference sequence). The CDR3 reads CATSRDVRGGQFF.

The rearrangement joins TRBV15 to TRBJ2-5; no DNA is available, so the TRBD1 call from TCRdb remains unchecked. Per the germline V gene, CDR1 is LNHNV and CDR2 is YYDKDF (reference sequence). This CDR3 region has 14 residues. The CDR3 spells CATSRPGTQETQYF.